This note documents a single T cell receptor (beta chain) sequence. It has no known antigen specificity. No base-level quality is on record; no much larger clone is a single base apart. These data belong to a study of T cell changes during pregnancy in multiple sclerosis (dated by TCRdb to about 2019). A note on the overall study: The study examined how the T cell repertoire changed over the course of pregnancy in women with multiple sclerosis.

The protocol used for the library was the immunoSEQ multiplex PCR assay. In TCRdb, the immuneACCESS table is reduced to in-frame sequences with V and J assigned. These tables do not hold every clone; where another copy was compared, an unresolved V gene accounts for under half, and the others remain unexplained. Recorded for this sample are 47,000 or so clones; nearly 90% of them occurred a single time. The ten largest account for less than 6.5% of the sample. Source: peripheral blood, taken after pregnancy. The source of this sequence is a female donor in good health, enrolled as a control in a pregnancy study.

DNA sequence: TGTGCCAGCAGTACTCTGACTAGCGGGAACGCAGATACGCAGTATTTT. The encoded protein is CASSTLTSGNADTQYF. The sequence joins TRBV25-1 to TRBJ2-3; TRBD2 matches 11 bases in the middle. CDR1 is given as MGHDK and CDR2 as SYGVNS, both from the germline V gene. Reading from cysteine to phenylalanine, the CDR3 counts 16 amino acids. CDR3 DNA only is kept here, 48 bases in frame from base 1. Trimming takes 5 bases off V and 4 bases off J; junction bases not matched to a gene: 8. With the portions outside the CDR3 filled from the reference TRBV25-1 and TRBJ2-3 genes, the complete variable region becomes EADIYQTPRYLVIGTGKKITLECSQTMGHDKMYWYQQDPGMELHLIHYSYGVNSTEKGDLSSESTVSRIRTEHFPLTLESARPSHTSQYLCASSTLTSGNADTQYFGPGTRLTVL.